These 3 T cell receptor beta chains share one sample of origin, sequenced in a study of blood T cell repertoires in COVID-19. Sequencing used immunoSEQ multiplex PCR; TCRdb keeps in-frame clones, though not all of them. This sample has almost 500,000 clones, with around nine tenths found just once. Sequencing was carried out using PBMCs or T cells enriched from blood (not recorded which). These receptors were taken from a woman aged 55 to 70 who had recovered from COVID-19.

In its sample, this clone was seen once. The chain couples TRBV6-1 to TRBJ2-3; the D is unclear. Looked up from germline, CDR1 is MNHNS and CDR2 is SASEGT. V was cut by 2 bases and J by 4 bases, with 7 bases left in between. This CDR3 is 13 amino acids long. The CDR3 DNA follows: TGTGCCAGCAGTGAACGGTTGCCAGATACGCAGTATTTT. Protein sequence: CASSERLPDTQYF.

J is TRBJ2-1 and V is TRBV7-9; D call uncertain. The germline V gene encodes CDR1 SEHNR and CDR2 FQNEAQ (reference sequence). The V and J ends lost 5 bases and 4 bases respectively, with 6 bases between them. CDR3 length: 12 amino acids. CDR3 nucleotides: TGTGCCAGCAGCCCCAGGTACAATGAGCAGTTCTTC. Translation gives CASSPRYNEQFF.

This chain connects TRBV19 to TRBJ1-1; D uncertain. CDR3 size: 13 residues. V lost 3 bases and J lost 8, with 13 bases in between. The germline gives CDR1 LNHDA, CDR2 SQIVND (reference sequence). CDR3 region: CASSMRLTVEAFF. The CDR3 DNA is TGTGCCAGTAGTATGCGGCTTACCGTGGAAGCTTTCTTT. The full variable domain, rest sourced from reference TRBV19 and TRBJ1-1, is DGGITQSPKYLFRKEGQNVTLSCEQNLNHDAMYWYRQDPGQGLRLIYYSQIVNDFQKGDIAEGYSVSREKKESFPLTVTSAQKNPTAFYLCASSMRLTVEAFFGQGTRLTVV.